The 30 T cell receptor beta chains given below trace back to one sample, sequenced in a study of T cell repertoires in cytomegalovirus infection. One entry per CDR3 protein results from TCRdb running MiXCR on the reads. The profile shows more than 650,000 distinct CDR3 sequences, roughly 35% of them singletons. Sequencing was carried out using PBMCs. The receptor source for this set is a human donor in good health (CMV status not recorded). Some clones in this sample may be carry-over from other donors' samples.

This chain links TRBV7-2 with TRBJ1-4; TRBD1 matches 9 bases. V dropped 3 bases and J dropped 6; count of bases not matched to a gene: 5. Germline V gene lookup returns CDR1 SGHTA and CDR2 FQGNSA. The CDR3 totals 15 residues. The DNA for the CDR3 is TGTGCCAGCAGCTTCTTTCGGGACAGGGATGAAAAACTGTTTTTT. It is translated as CASSFFRDRDEKLFF.

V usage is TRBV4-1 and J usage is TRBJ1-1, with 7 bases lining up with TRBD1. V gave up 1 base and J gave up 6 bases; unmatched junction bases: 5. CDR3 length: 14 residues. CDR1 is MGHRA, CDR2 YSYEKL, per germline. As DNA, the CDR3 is TGCGCCAGCAGCCAAGGGGGACAGATCCCTGAAGCTTTCTTT. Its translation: CASSQGGQIPEAFF.

The CDR3 region is CSSTANTGELFF. The CDR3 nucleotides are TGCAGCTCGACAGCGAACACCGGGGAGCTGTTTTTT. V usage is TRBV29-1 and J usage is TRBJ2-2; weak D call: TRBD1 (5 bases). Germline V CDR1 and CDR2: SQVTM, ANQGSEA. V shed 8 bases and J shed 0 bases, with 7 bases lying between them. This CDR3 is built from 12 residues.

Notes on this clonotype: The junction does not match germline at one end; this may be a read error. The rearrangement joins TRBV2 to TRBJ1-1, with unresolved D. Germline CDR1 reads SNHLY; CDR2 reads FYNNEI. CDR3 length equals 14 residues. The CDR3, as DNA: TGTGCCAGCAGTGAACCGTGGGCCAACACTGAAGCTTACTTT. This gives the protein CASSEPWANTEAYF.

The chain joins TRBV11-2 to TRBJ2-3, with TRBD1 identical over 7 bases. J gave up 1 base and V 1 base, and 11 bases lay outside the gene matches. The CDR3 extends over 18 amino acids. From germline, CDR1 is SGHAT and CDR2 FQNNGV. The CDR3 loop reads CASSLAAPQGSGTDTQYF. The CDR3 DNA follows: TGTGCCAGCAGCTTAGCAGCACCACAGGGGTCCGGCACAGATACGCAGTATTTT.

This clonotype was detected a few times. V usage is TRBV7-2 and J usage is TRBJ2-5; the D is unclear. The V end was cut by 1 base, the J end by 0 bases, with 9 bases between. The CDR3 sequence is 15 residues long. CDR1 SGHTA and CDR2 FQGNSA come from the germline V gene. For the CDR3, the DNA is TGTGCCAGCAGCTTAGTTTGGACGGACCAAGAGACCCAGTACTTC. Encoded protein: CASSLVWTDQETQYF.

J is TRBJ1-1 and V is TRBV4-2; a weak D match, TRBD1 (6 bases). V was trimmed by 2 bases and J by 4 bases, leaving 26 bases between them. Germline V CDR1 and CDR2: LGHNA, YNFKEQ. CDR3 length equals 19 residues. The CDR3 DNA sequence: TGTGCCAGCAGCCAACAAATCCGTCAAGTAGCCACAGGGAGCACTGAAGCTTTCTTT. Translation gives CASSQQIRQVATGSTEAFF.

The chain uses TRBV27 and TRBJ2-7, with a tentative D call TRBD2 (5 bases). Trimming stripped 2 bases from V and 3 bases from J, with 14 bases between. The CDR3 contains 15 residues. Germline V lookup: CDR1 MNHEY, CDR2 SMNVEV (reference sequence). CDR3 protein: CASSLEGLSGYEQYF. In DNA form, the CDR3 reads TGTGCCAGCAGTTTAGAAGGACTTTCCGGCTACGAGCAGTACTTC.

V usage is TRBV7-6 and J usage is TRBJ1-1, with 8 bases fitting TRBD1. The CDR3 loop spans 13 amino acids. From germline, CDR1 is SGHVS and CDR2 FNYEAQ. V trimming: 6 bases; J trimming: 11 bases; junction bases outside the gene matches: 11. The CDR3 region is CASRGTRTGNAFF. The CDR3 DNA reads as TGTGCCAGCAGGGGGACGAGGACAGGGAATGCTTTCTTT.

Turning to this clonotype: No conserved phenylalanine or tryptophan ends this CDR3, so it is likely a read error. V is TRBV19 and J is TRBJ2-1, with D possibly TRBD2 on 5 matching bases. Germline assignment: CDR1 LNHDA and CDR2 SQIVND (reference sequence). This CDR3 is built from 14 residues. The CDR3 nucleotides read TGTGCAAGTAGTAATATTCGGGGCTACAATGAGCAGTTCTTA. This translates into CASSNIRGYNEQFL.

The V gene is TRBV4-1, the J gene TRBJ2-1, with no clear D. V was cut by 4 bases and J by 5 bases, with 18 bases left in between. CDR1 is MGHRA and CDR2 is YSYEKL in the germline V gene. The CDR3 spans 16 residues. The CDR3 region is CASSLSVADAHNEQFF. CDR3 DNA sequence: TGCGCCAGCAGCCTCTCGGTGGCGGACGCCCACAATGAGCAGTTCTTC.

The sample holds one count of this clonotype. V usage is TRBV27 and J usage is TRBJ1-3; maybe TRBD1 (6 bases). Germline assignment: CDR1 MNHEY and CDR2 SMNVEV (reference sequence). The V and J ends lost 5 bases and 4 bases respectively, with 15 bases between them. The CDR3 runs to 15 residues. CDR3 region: CASSTNRALGNTIYF. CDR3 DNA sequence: TGTGCCAGCAGTACCAACAGGGCCCTCGGAAACACCATATATTTT.

The CDR3: CASSMDRDEQYF. In DNA, the CDR3 is TGTGCCAGCAGCATGGACAGGGACGAGCAGTACTTC. The chain has TRBV7-8 and TRBJ2-7; 8 nucleotides line up with TRBD1. The trim removed 5 bases at V and 5 bases at J, leaving 2 bases unmatched. The V gene's germline CDR1 is SGHVS and CDR2 FQNEAQ. The CDR3 consists of 12 residues. The full variable domain, rest sourced from reference TRBV7-8 and TRBJ2-7, is GAGVSQSPRYKVAKRGQDVALRCDPISGHVSLFWYQQALGQGPEFLTYFQNEAQLDKSGLPSDRFFAERPEGSVSTLKIQRTQQEDSAVYLCASSMDRDEQYFGPGTRLTVT.

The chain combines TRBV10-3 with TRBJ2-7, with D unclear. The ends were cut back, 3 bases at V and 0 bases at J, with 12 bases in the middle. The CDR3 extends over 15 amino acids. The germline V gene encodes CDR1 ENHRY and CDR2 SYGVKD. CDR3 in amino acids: CAISDPGRSSYEQYF. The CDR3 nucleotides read TGTGCCATCAGTGACCCAGGAAGGAGCTCCTACGAGCAGTACTTC.

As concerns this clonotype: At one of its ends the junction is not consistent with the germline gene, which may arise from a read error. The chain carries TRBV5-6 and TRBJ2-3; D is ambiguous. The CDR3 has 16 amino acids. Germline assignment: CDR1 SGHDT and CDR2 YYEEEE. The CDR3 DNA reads TGTGCTAGCAGCTTAATCGACGGCCCTAGCACAGATACGCAGTATTTT. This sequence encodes CASSLIDGPSTDTQYF.

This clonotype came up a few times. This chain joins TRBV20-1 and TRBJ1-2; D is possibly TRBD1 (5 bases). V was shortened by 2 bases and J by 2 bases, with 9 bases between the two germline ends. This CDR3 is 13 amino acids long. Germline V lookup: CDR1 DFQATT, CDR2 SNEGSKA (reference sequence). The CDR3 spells CSARKGLNYGYTF. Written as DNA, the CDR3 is TGCAGTGCTAGAAAGGGACTGAACTATGGCTACACCTTC.

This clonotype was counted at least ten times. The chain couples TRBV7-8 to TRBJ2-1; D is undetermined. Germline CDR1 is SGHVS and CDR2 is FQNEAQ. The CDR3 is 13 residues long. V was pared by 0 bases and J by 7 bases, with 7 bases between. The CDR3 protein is CASSLAVGNEQFF. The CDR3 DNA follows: TGTGCCAGCAGCTTAGCGGTAGGGAATGAGCAGTTCTTC.

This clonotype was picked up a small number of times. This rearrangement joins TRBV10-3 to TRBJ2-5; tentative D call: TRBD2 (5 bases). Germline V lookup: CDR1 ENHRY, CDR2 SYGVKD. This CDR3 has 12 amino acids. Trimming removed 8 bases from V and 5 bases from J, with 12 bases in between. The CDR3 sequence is CAIGYEGETQYF. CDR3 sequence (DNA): TGTGCCATCGGGTACGAGGGCGAGACCCAGTACTTC.

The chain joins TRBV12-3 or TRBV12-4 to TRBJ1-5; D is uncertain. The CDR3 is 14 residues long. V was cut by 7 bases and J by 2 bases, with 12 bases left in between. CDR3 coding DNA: TGTGCCAGCACCCTTGGGTTGGGCAATCAGCCCCAGCATTTT. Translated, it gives CASTLGLGNQPQHF.

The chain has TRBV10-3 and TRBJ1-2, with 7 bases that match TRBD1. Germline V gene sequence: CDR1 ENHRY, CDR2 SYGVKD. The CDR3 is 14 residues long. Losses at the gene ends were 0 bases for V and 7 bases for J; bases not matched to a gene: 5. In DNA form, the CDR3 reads TGTGCCATCAGTGAGTCCACAGGGGCCGGTGGCTACACCTTC. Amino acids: CAISESTGAGGYTF.

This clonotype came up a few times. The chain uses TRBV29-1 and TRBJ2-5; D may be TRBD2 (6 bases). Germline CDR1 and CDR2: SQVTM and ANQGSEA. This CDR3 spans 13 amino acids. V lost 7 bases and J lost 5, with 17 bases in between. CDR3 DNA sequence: TGCAGCGCTGCGGGACCGACCGTGGAGACCCAGTACTTC. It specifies CSAAGPTVETQYF.

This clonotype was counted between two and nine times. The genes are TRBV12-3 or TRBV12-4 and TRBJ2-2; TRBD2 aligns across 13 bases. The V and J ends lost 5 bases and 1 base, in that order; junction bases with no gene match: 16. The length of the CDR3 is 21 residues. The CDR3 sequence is CASSTKRRGLAGARNTGELFF. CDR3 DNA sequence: TGTGCCAGCAGTACCAAGCGACGTGGACTAGCGGGAGCAAGGAACACCGGGGAGCTGTTTTTT.

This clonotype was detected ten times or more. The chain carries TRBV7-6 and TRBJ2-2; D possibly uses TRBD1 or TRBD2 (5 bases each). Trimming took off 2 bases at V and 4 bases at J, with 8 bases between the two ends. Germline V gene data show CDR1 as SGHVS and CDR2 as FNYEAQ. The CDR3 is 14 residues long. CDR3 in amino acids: CASSLSGSTGELFF. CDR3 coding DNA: TGTGCCAGCAGCTTATCAGGGAGCACCGGGGAGCTGTTTTTT.

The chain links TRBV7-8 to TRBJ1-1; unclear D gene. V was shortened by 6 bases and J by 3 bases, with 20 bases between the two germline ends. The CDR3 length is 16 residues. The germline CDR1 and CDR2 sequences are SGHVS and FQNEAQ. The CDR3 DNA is TGTGCCAGCAGTTTGCAGGCGGGGAGGTTGGACACTGAAGCTTTCTTT. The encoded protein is CASSLQAGRLDTEAFF. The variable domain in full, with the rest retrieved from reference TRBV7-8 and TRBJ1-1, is GAGVSQSPRYKVAKRGQDVALRCDPISGHVSLFWYQQALGQGPEFLTYFQNEAQLDKSGLPSDRFFAERPEGSVSTLKIQRTQQEDSAVYLCASSLQAGRLDTEAFFGQGTRLTVV.

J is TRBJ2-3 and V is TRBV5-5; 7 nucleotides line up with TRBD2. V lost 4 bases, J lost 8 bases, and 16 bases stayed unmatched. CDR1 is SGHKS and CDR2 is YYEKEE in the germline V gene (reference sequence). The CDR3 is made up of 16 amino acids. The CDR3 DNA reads TGTGCCAGCAGCCCCGGGAGGCGGGCGATCTTTACTACGCAGTATTTT. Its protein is CASSPGRRAIFTTQYF.

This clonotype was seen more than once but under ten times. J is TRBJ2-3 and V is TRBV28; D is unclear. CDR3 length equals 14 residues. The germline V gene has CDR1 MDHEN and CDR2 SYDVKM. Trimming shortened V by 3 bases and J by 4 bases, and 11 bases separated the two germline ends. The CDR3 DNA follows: TGTGCCAGCAGTTTCCGAGAGGAGCCAGATACGCAGTATTTT. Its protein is CASSFREEPDTQYF. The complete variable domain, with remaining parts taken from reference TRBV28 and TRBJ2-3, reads DVKVTQSSRYLVKRTGEKVFLECVQDMDHENMFWYRQDPGLGLRLIYFSYDVKMKEKGDIPEGYSVSREKKERFSLILESASTNQTSMYLCASSFREEPDTQYFGPGTRLTVL.

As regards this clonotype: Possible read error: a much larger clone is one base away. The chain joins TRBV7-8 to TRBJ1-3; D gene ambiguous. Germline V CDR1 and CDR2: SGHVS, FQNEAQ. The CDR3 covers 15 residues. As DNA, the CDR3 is TGTGCCAGCCGCTTTAAGGAGCACTCTGGAAACACCATATATTTT. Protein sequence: CASRFKEHSGNTIYF. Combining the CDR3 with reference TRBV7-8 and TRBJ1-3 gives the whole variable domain GAGVSQSPRYKVAKRGQDVALRCDPISGHVSLFWYQQALGQGPEFLTYFQNEAQLDKSGLPSDRFFAERPEGSVSTLKIQRTQQEDSAVYLCASRFKEHSGNTIYFGEGSWLTVV.

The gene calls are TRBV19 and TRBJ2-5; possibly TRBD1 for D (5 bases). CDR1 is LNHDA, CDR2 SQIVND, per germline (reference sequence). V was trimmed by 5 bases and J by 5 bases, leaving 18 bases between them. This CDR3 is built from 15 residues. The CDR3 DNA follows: TGTGCCAGTAGTCTTTTGGCAGGGCCTGGGGAGACCCAGTACTTC. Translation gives CASSLLAGPGETQYF.

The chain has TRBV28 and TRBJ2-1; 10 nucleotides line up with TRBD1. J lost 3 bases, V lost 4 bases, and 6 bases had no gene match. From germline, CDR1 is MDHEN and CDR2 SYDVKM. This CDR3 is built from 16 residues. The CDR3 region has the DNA TGTGCCAGCAGTTCCCCCGGGACAGGGGACTACAATGAGCAGTTCTTC. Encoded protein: CASSSPGTGDYNEQFF.

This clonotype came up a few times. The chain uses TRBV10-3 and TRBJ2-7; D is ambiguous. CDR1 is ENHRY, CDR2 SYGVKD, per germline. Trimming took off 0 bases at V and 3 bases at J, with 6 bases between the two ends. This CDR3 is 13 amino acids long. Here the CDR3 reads CAISESGSYEQYF. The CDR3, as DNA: TGTGCCATCAGTGAGTCGGGAAGCTACGAGCAGTACTTC.